A single T cell receptor beta chain is shown here with its context. In its sample, this clonotype was seen many times. The antigen this receptor binds is unknown. Base qualities are not recorded, but no much larger clone differs from it by a single base. The sample was run on an Illumina HiSeq 2500. Quantitative 5'-RACE with molecular barcodes was the method used to prepare the TCR beta libraries. Under the source paper's analysis protocol: A new computational method based on a probabilistic model of VDJ rearrangement was used to identify disease-linked TCR variants. TCRdb reprocessed the public reads (quality trimming at Q25 with fastp, clone calling with MiXCR) and kept in-frame beta chains. Each CDR3 protein appears once, grouped with its most common genes and DNA. TCRdb's processing, not the authors' own work, is the source of the V and J calls. For this sample there are 210,000 or so distinct CDR3 sequences; less than 9.5% appear just once. The ten top clones hold around 5.1% of the sample.

These data belong to a study of CD8 T cells in ankylosing spondylitis (dated by TCRdb to about 2017). For context, the study as a whole: T cell receptor beta repertoires were profiled in healthy donors and ankylosing spondylitis patients so that disease-linked TCR variants could be found. The whole study cohort included 108 healthy donors and 20 to 25 ankylosing spondylitis patients. Peripheral blood samples were taken, and synovial fluid was additionally collected from ankylosing spondylitis patients.

Points the paper makes about the study in general: Some of the motif variants had been reported before in the synovial fluid and blood of reactive arthritis patients, a finding that suggests common disease-initiation mechanisms. A TCR beta motif of several highly homologous amino acid variants appeared characteristic of blood from ankylosing spondylitis patients. A CD8+ phenotype was shown by the disease-linked clones, which were found at relatively low frequencies in peripheral blood. According to the report, matched synovial fluid samples from ankylosing spondylitis patients were significantly enriched for the disease-linked clones.

The TCR was taken from a female donor with ankylosing spondylitis or in good health (not recorded which). The sample was blood, either unsorted or a sorted T cell fraction (not recorded which).

CDR3 loop: CAWSVRWGHNEQFF. In nucleotides, the sequence is TGTGCCTGGAGTGTACGGTGGGGGCACAATGAGCAGTTCTTC. The chain joins TRBV30 to TRBJ2-1; the D gene is perhaps TRBD1, on 6 matching bases. V sheds 0 bases and J sheds 5 bases, leaving 11 bases between their ends. The CDR3 runs 14 residues from the cysteine to the phenylalanine. The read is trimmed to its CDR3 DNA, 42 bases read in frame from base 1. The germline V gene (reference sequence) specifies GTSNPN as CDR1 and SVGIG as CDR2.